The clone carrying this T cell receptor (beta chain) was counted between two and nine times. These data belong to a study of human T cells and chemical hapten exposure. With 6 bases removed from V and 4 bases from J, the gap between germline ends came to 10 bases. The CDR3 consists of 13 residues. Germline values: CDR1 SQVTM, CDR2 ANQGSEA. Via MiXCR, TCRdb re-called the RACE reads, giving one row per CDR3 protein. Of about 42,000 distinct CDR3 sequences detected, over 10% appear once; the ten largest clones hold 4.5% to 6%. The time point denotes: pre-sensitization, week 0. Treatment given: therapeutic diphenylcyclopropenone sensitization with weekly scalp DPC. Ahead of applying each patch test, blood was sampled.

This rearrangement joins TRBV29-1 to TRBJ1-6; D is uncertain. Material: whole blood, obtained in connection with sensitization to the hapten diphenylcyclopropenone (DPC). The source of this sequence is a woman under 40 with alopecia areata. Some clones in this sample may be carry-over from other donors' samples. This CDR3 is CSVRSGYNSPLHF. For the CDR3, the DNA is TGCAGCGTCCGCTCCGGTTATAATTCACCCCTCCACTTT.